This T cell receptor (beta chain) is drawn from a study of post-analysis software for immune sequencing data. On this clonotype itself: Its antigen is unknown.

The V gene's germline CDR1 is ENHRY and CDR2 SYGVKD. This CDR3 contains 14 residues. Trimming took off 3 bases at V and 7 bases at J, with 10 bases between the two ends. Study-wide results and caveats: Five TRBV segments were significantly more frequent in patients than in controls. TRBV5-6, TRBV5-1 and TRBV20-1 were among these segments. Multiple sclerosis patients showed significantly lower normalized Chao1 diversity than controls did.

Unique molecular identifiers tagged the TCR beta cDNA libraries. The yield from roughly 1 to 10 million T cells was around 500,000 cDNA molecules in total. Each CDR3 protein gets one entry after TCRdb re-called the PCR reads with MiXCR. The sample has roughly 670,000 distinct CDR3 sequences, 55% to 60% seen once. The V and J genes are TRBV10-3 and TRBJ1-6; tentatively, D is TRBD1 (5 bases). Sequencing used blood. The sequence was obtained from a girl between 2 and 10 years old with multiple sclerosis. Here the CDR3 DNA reads TGTGCCATCAGTGATCAGGGTGAGAATTCACCCCTCCACTTT. It specifies CAISDQGENSPLHF.